This is a list of T cell receptor beta chains from one sample in a study of blood T cell repertoires in COVID-19. Libraries were prepared by immunoSEQ multiplex PCR; TCRdb keeps only in-frame clonotypes and omits some of them. This sample has 150,000 to 200,000 clones, with around 86% found just once. The sequenced sample consisted of peripheral blood. The receptors stem from a woman of 80 years or more in a cohort sampled during active or convalescent COVID-19. Each CDR3 is given with its conserved first and last residue. Each record gives: J gene, V gene, CDR3 protein.

TRBJ1-6 | TRBV28 | CASRDRVSSYNSPLHF
TRBJ1-5 | TRBV7-2 | CASSKGEIERPQHF
TRBJ1-1 | TRBV6-5 | CASCAQGMMDTEAFF
TRBJ2-1 | TRBV7-8 | CASSSFPGGHNEQFF
TRBJ1-5 | TRBV28 | CASGPDRERNQPQHF
TRBJ1-6 | TRBV18 | CASSPVRDNGNSPLHF
TRBJ1-2 | TRBV3-1/TRBV3-2 | CASSPTGGSYGYTF
TRBJ2-1 | TRBV28 | CASSLGYGAVGVNEQFF
TRBJ1-6 | TRBV9 | CASSIQGGTLHF
TRBJ2-2 | TRBV27 | CASSRTGTNTGELFF
TRBJ1-6 | TRBV3-1/TRBV3-2 | CASSQRGGSLDPPLHF
TRBJ2-1 | TRBV9 | CASINNEQFF
TRBJ2-3 | TRBV28 | CASSSPDRPDTQYF
TRBJ1-2 | TRBV7-2 | CASLQGVVWQSSYGYTF
TRBJ1-1 | TRBV19 | CASSIGDSQMNTEAFF
TRBJ2-1 | TRBV5-1 | CASSLEQGTSGRASYNEQFF
TRBJ2-5 | TRBV3-1/TRBV3-2 | CASSQWGAGGQETQYF
TRBJ1-3 | TRBV10-3 | CAIYTGQGRNTIYF
TRBJ1-3 | TRBV5-4 | CASSSRQQGNTIYF
TRBJ2-5 | TRBV5-1 | CASSLDSETQYF
TRBJ2-4 | TRBV6-2/TRBV6-3 | CASSYRGTVNIQYF
TRBJ2-1 | TRBV4-1 | CASSQGLPMAPQFF
TRBJ2-3 | TRBV6-2/TRBV6-3 | CASSYALRGSSTDTQYF
TRBJ1-1 | TRBV7-8 | CASSAAGGRTEAFF
TRBJ2-7 | TRBV6-5 | CASRDRGTSKQYF
TRBJ1-2 | TRBV6-5 | CASPGQNYGYTF
TRBJ1-6 | TRBV6-1 | CASGGKYRAVLYNSPLHF
TRBJ2-4 | TRBV18 | CASCQGAGDIQYF
TRBJ1-2 | TRBV28 | CASRPAGGSNGYTF
TRBJ1-2 | TRBV28 | CASGRTGGDYGYTF
TRBJ1-1 | TRBV18 | CASSPISSRGMNTEAFF
TRBJ2-2 | TRBV7-2 | CASSLGAGGYTGELFF
TRBJ1-2 | TRBV2 | CASSLRQVSNYGYTF
TRBJ2-7 | TRBV7-2 | CASSMDWTYEQYF
TRBJ2-2 | TRBV20-1 | CSASTRQGSGELFF
TRBJ2-5 | TRBV12-3/TRBV12-4 | CASLRGAEETQYF
TRBJ2-2 | TRBV24-1 | CATMRTEHTGELFF
TRBJ2-7 | TRBV4-1 | CASSTPGQGRYEQYF
TRBJ1-5 | TRBV20-1 | CSASSGQYNQPQHF
TRBJ2-2 | TRBV19 | CASSTRLVAGELFF
TRBJ2-3 | TRBV10-3 | CAISSGTMSTDTQYF
TRBJ1-6 | TRBV5-4 | CASSLQGRTDSPLHF
TRBJ1-5 | TRBV10-3 | CAISESRQSNQPQHF
TRBJ2-3 | TRBV15 | CATSRDQETDTQYF
TRBJ2-1 | TRBV19 | CASSTRGGTGASNEQFF
TRBJ1-6 | TRBV6-5 | CASSWGLGSPLHF
TRBJ2-2 | TRBV15 | CATSRGSENTGELFF
TRBJ1-4 | TRBV29-1 | CSVETRQGWFEEKLFF
TRBJ1-5 | TRBV29-1 | CSAGQGSNQPQHF
TRBJ2-5 | TRBV3-1/TRBV3-2 | CASSHYNTGGQETQYF
TRBJ2-5 | TRBV18 | CASSRGPQETQYF